This record covers a single T cell receptor beta chain. These data originate in a study of T cells in narcolepsy. Sequencing used immunoSEQ multiplex PCR; TCRdb keeps in-frame clones, though not all of them. The sample includes 30,000 to 45,000 clones, roughly 84% of them seen just once. Germline CDR1 MGHRA, CDR2 YSYEKL. The CDR3 sequence is 15 residues long. V lost 4 bases and J lost 3, with 15 bases in between. This sequence joins TRBV4-1 and TRBJ1-2; D is undetermined. The clonotype was recovered from a human donor with narcolepsy. Sequenced material: CD45RA- memory CD4+ T cells from PBMCs. CDR3 DNA: TGCGCCAGCAGCCCCACCCCTGTCGTAGACTATGGCTACACCTTC. Protein: CASSPTPVVDYGYTF.